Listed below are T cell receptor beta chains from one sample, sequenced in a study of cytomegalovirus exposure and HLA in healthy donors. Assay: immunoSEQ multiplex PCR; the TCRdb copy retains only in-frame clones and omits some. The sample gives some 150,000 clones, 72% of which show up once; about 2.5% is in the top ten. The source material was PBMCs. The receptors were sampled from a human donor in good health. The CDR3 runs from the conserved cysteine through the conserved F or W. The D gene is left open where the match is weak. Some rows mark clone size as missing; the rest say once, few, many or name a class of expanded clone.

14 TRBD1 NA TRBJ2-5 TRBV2 CASSHDRGGETQYF TGTGCCAGCAGTCACGACAGGGGTGGAGAGACCCAGTACTTC
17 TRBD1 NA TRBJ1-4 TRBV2 CASSGTGGVSTNEKLFF TGTGCCAGCAGTGGGACAGGGGGAGTTTCAACTAATGAAAAACTGTTTTTT
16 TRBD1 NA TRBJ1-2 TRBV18 CASSPPVSGQAAGYTF TGTGCCAGCTCACCACCGGTTTCGGGACAGGCGGCTGGCTACACCTTC
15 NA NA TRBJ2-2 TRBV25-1 CASSGGLMNTGELFF TGTGCCAGCAGTGGAGGACTCATGAACACCGGGGAGCTGTTTTTT
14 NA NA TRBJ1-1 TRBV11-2 CASSPRQQNTEAFF TGTGCCAGCAGCCCCCGACAGCAAAACACTGAAGCTTTCTTT
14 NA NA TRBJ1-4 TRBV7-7 CASSLNSGLEKLFF TGTGCTAGCAGCTTAAACAGTGGCCTTGAAAAACTGTTTTTT
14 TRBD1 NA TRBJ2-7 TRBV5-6 CASSLGTGPYEQYF TGTGCCAGCAGCTTGGGGACAGGGCCCTACGAGCAGTACTTC
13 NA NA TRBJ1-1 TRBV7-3 CASSSQMNTEAFF TGTGCCAGCAGCTCTCAGATGAACACTGAAGCTTTCTTT
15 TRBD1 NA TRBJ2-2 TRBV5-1 CASSLDRGDTGELFF TGCGCCAGCAGCCTGGACAGGGGGGATACCGGGGAGCTGTTTTTT
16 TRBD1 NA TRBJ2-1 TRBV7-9 CASSMPGTGGLDEQFF TGTGCCAGCAGCATGCCCGGGACAGGGGGCCTCGATGAGCAGTTCTTC
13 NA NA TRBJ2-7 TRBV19 CASSGLTVYEQYF TGTGCCAGTAGTGGCTTGACAGTCTACGAGCAGTACTTC
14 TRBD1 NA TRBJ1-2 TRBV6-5 CASSGTGYNYGYTF TGTGCCAGCAGCGGGACAGGGTATAACTATGGCTACACCTTC
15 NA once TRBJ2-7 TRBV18 CASSPDLRSSYEQYF TGTGCCAGCTCACCCGACCTTAGGAGCTCCTACGAGCAGTACTTC
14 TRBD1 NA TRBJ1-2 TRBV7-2 CASSPEGQPYGYTF TGTGCCAGCAGCCCTGAGGGACAGCCCTATGGCTACACCTTC
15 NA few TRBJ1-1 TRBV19 CASTPGSTENTEAFF TGTGCCAGTACCCCAGGCAGCACCGAGAACACTGAAGCTTTCTTT
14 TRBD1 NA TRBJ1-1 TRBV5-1 CASSPDRVYGEAFF TGCGCCAGCAGCCCGGACAGGGTATACGGTGAAGCTTTCTTT
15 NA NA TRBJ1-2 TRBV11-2 CASSFNLKVGSGYTF TGTGCCAGCAGCTTTAATCTGAAAGTGGGGAGTGGCTACACCTTC
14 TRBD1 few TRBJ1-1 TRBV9 CASSAPGGGSEAFF TGTGCCAGCAGCGCCCCAGGGGGCGGCTCTGAAGCTTTCTTT
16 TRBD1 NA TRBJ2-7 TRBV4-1 CASSQLPGQGTYEQYF TGCGCCAGCAGCCAACTTCCGGGACAGGGGACTTACGAGCAGTACTTC
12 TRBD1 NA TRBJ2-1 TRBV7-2 CASEGQSNEQFF TGTGCCAGCGAGGGACAGAGTAATGAGCAGTTCTTC
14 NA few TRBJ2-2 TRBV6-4 CASSEGTNTGELFF TGTGCCAGCAGTGAAGGGACTAACACCGGGGAGCTGTTTTTT
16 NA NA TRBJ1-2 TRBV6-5 CASSYGSRGRPYGYTF TGTGCCAGCAGTTACGGTTCCCGAGGGAGACCGTATGGCTACACCTTC
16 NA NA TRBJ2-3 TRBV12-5 CASGTLQGWTTDTQYF TGTGCTAGTGGTACTCTACAGGGCTGGACCACAGATACGCAGTATTTT
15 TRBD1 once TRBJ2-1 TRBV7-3 CASRSGTGGRDEQFF TGTGCCAGCAGATCCGGGACAGGGGGAAGGGATGAGCAGTTCTTC
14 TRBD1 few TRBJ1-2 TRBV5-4 CASSSNRGSYGYTF TGTGCCAGCAGCTCTAACAGGGGAAGCTATGGCTACACCTTC
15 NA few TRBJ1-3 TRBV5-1 CASSLGPSSGNTIYF TGCGCCAGCAGCTTGGGTCCGTCCTCTGGAAACACCATATATTTT
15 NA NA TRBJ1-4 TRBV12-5 CASAPQGGDGEKLFF TGTGCTAGTGCCCCCCAGGGAGGAGATGGAGAAAAACTGTTTTTT
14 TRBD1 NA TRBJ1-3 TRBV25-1 CASSGTGRGNTIYF TGTGCCAGCAGTGGGACAGGCCGAGGAAACACCATATATTTT
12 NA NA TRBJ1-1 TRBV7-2 CASTTGRPEAFF TGTGCCAGTACGACAGGTCGGCCTGAAGCTTTCTTT
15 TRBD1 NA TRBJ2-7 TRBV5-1 CASSLVPGGIYEQYF TGCGCCAGCAGCTTGGTCCCAGGGGGCATATACGAGCAGTACTTC
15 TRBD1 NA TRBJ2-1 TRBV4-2 CASSPGWTGGDEQFF TGTGCCAGCAGCCCGGGGTGGACAGGGGGTGATGAGCAGTTCTTC
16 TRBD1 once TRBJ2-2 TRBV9 CASSEPGQGNTGELFF TGTGCCAGCAGCGAACCGGGACAGGGAAATACCGGGGAGCTGTTTTTT
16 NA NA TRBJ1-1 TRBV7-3 CASSLKGPGEGTEAFF TGTGCCAGCAGCTTAAAAGGTCCAGGGGAGGGCACTGAAGCTTTCTTT
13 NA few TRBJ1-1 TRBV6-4 CASSEISGSEAFF TGTGCCAGCAGTGAAATTTCGGGGTCTGAAGCTTTCTTT
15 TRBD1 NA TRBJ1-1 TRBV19 CASSIRQGGNTEAFF TGTGCCAGTAGTATACGACAGGGGGGGAACACTGAAGCTTTCTTT
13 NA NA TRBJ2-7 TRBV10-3 CATNRDISYEQYF TGTGCCACAAATCGGGACATCTCCTACGAGCAGTACTTC
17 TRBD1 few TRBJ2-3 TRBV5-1 CASSLAGQGVRADTQYF TGCGCCAGCAGCTTGGCGGGACAGGGGGTCCGCGCAGATACGCAGTATTTT
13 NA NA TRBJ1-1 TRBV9 CASSPLVNTEAFF TGTGCCAGCAGCCCACTGGTGAACACTGAAGCTTTCTTT
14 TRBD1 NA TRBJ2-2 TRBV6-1 CASTGQPNTGELFF TGTGCCAGCACGGGACAGCCAAATACCGGGGAGCTGTTTTTT
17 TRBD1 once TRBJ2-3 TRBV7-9 CASSIGIGQGRADTQYF TGTGCCAGCAGCATAGGAATCGGACAGGGTCGGGCAGATACGCAGTATTTT
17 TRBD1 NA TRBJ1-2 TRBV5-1 CASSTPGQGYSNYGYTF TGCGCCAGCAGCACGCCGGGACAGGGTTATTCTAACTATGGCTACACCTTC
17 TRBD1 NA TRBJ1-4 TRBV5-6 CASSLGSGGQGHEKLFF TGTGCCAGCAGCTTGGGATCCGGAGGACAGGGTCATGAAAAACTGTTTTTT
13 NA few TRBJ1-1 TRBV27 CASSLNRRREAFF TGTGCCAGCAGCCTAAACAGGCGCCGGGAAGCTTTCTTT
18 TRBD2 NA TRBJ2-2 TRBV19 CASSMEGLAGGPNGELFF TGTGCCAGTAGTATGGAGGGACTAGCGGGGGGGCCGAACGGGGAGCTGTTTTTT
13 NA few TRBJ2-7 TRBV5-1 CASSRSGAYEQYF TGCGCCAGCAGCAGATCAGGGGCCTACGAGCAGTACTTC
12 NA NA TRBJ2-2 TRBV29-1 CSVVGESGELFF TGCAGCGTTGTAGGGGAATCCGGGGAGCTGTTTTTT
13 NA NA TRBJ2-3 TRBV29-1 CSVVRQGTDTQYF TGCAGCGTTGTCCGGCAGGGCACAGATACGCAGTATTTT
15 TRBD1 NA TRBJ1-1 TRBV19 CASSIGGTANTEAFF TGTGCCAGTAGTATAGGGGGGACAGCCAACACTGAAGCTTTCTTT
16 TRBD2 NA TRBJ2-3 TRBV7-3 CASSLNSGGATDTQYF TGTGCCAGCAGCTTAAATAGCGGGGGGGCCACAGATACGCAGTATTTT
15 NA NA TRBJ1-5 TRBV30 CAWSPRRGGSGPQHF TGTGCCTGGAGTCCCAGGCGGGGGGGGTCGGGGCCCCAGCATTTT
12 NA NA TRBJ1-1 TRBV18 CASSQRAGEAFF TGTGCCAGCTCGCAGCGAGCGGGGGAAGCTTTCTTT
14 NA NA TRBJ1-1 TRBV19 CASSGRGTNTEAFF TGTGCCAGTAGTGGGCGGGGGACTAACACTGAAGCTTTCTTT
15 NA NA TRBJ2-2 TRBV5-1 CASSLIRTNTGELFF TGCGCCAGCAGCTTGATCAGAACCAACACCGGGGAGCTGTTTTTT
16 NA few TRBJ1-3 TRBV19 CASRLRGRDLGNTIYF TGTGCCAGTAGACTCAGGGGAAGGGACCTTGGAAACACCATATATTTT
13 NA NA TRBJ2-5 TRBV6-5 CATEGAEQETQYF TGTGCTACGGAGGGGGCCGAACAAGAGACCCAGTACTTC
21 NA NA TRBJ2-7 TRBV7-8 CASSLGGGIPAGNYGPYEQYF TGTGCCAGCAGCTTAGGGGGGGGCATCCCGGCTGGTAACTACGGGCCCTACGAGCAGTACTTC
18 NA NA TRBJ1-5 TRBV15 CATSRVQGHSFSNQPQHF TGTGCCACCAGCAGAGTTCAGGGACATTCGTTTAGCAATCAGCCCCAGCATTTT
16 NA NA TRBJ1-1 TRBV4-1 CASSQELGLENTEAFF TGCGCCAGCAGCCAAGAACTGGGACTAGAGAACACTGAAGCTTTCTTT
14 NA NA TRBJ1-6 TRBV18 CASSVRDNNSPLHF TGTGCCAGCTCCGTCAGGGACAATAATTCACCCCTCCACTTT
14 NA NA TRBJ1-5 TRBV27 CASRPIIRDQPQHF TGTGCCAGCAGACCTATCATCAGGGATCAGCCCCAGCATTTT